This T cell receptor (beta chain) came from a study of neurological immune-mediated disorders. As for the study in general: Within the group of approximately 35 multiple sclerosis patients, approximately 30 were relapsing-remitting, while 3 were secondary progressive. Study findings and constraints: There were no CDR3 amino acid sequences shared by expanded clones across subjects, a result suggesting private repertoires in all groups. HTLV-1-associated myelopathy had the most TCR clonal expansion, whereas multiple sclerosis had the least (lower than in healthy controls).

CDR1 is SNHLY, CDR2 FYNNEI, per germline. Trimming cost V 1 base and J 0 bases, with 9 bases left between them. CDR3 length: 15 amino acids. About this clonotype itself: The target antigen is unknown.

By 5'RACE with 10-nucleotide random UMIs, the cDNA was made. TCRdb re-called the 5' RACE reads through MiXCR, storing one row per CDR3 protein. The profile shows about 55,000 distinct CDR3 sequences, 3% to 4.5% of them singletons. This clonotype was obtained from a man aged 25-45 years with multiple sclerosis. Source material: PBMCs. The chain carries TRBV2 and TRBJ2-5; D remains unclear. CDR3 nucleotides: TGTGCCAGCAGTGAAGGCGGCGAATACCAAGAGACCCAGTACTTC. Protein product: CASSEGGEYQETQYF.